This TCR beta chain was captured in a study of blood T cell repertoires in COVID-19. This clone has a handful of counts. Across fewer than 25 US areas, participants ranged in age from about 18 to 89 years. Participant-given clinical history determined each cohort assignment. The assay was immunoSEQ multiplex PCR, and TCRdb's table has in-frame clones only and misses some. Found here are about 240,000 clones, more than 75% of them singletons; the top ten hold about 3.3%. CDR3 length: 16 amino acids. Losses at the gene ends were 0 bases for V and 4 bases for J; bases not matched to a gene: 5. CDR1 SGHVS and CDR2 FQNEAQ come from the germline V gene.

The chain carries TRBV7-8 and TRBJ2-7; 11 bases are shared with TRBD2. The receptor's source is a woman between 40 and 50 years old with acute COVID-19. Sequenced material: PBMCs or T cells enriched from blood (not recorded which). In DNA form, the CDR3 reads TGTGCCAGCAGCTTAGCGGGACTAGCGGATAAATACGAGCAGTACTTC. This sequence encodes CASSLAGLADKYEQYF.